These 20 T cell receptor beta chains share one sample of origin, sequenced in a study of early T cells in non-severe SARS-CoV-2 infection. MiXCR, run by TCRdb on the 5' RACE reads, gives a single entry per CDR3 protein. The table records nearly 95,000 distinct CDR3 sequences, around 17% of them present only once. The sequenced sample was whole blood, obtained at baseline. These receptors were taken from an adult who was a healthcare worker with PCR-confirmed SARS-CoV-2 infection or an uninfected control (not recorded which).

This clonotype was recorded a few times. The chain recombines TRBV12-3 or TRBV12-4 with TRBJ1-1; D is undetermined. The CDR3 is 15 residues long. The germline V and J ends were trimmed by 1 base and 0 bases, with 9 bases remaining between them. The CDR3 spells CASSLEPPLNTEAFF. In DNA form, the CDR3 reads TGTGCCAGCAGTTTAGAACCCCCGTTGAACACTGAAGCTTTCTTT.

The rearrangement joins TRBV27 to TRBJ2-1, with 7 bases aligning to TRBD2. This CDR3 has 16 amino acids. With 7 bases clipped from V and 4 bases from J, the junction kept 13 bases outside the gene matches. CDR1 and CDR2 from the germline V gene are MNHEY and SMNVEV (reference sequence). The CDR3 spells CASIRLGSGRYNEQFF. CDR3 DNA sequence: TGTGCCAGCATCCGATTGGGTAGCGGGCGATACAATGAGCAGTTCTTC.

This clonotype occurred a few times. The V call is TRBV12-3 or TRBV12-4, the J call TRBJ2-3; the match to TRBD2 covers 13 bases. V dropped 10 bases and J dropped 8; count of bases not matched to a gene: 15. The CDR3 consists of 16 residues. The CDR3 DNA reads TGTGCCACCGATCCGATAAGACTAGCGGGAGGTGCTACGCAGTATTTT. This translates into CATDPIRLAGGATQYF.

The J gene is TRBJ2-5, the V gene TRBV12-3 or TRBV12-4; TRBD2 aligns across 11 bases. J gave up 5 bases and V 5 bases, and 13 bases lay outside the gene matches. The CDR3 contains 17 residues. CDR3 sequence reads: CASSLHRGSGRAETQYF. The CDR3 DNA is TGTGCCAGCAGTCTCCACCGGGGTAGCGGGAGGGCGGAGACCCAGTACTTC.

This chain uses TRBV11-2 with TRBJ1-3; possibly TRBD1 for D (5 bases). V was shortened by 3 bases and J by 5 bases, with 11 bases between the two germline ends. Germline values: CDR1 SGHAT, CDR2 FQNNGV. The CDR3 runs 14 residues. The CDR3 spells CASSFGTLRNTIYF. CDR3 DNA: TGTGCCAGCAGCTTCGGGACCCTAAGAAACACCATATATTTT. The variable domain in full, completed from reference TRBV11-2 and TRBJ1-3, reads EAGVAQSPRYKIIEKRQSVAFWCNPISGHATLYWYQQILGQGPKLLIQFQNNGVVDDSQLPKDRFSAERLKGVDSTLKIQPAKLEDSAVYLCASSFGTLRNTIYFGEGSWLTVV.

There are a few counts of this clonotype. J is TRBJ1-1 and V is TRBV20-1; TRBD1 matches at 9 bases. CDR1 is DFQATT, CDR2 SNEGSKA, per germline (reference sequence). V lost 2 bases to trimming and J lost 0 bases; unmatched junction nucleotides: 7. The CDR3 has 16 residues. CDR3 amino acids: CSARSRTGGLNTEAFF. The CDR3 DNA reads TGCAGTGCTAGATCCCGCACAGGGGGCTTGAACACTGAAGCTTTCTTT.

The chain recombines TRBV2 with TRBJ2-7, with D possibly matching TRBD1 (5 bases). Looked up from germline, CDR1 is SNHLY and CDR2 is FYNNEI. The CDR3 has 12 residues. V lost 4 bases, J lost 9 bases, and 13 bases lay in between. CDR3 protein: CASSAPGAAQYF. DNA for the CDR3: TGTGCCAGCAGTGCGCCTGGGGCGGCGCAGTACTTC.

This clonotype was seen repeatedly, ten times or more. The chain uses TRBV4-1 and TRBJ1-2; D is ambiguous. The CDR3 contains 14 residues. CDR1 and CDR2 from the germline V gene are MGHRA and YSYEKL. Trimming stripped 2 bases from V and 7 bases from J, with 14 bases between. The CDR3 sequence is CASSQLGGPGGYTF. The CDR3 DNA is TGCGCCAGCAGCCAATTGGGAGGGCCCGGTGGCTACACCTTC.

This clonotype came up many times. The V and J genes are TRBV18 and TRBJ1-2; TRBD1 is a possible D gene (6 bases). With 3 bases removed from V and 6 bases from J, the gap between germline ends came to 14 bases. The V gene's germline CDR1 is KGHSH and CDR2 LQKENI. CDR3 length: 14 amino acids. The CDR3 spells CASSPPRTDDGYTF. The CDR3 DNA sequence: TGTGCCAGCTCACCTCCAAGGACAGATGATGGCTACACCTTC. The entire variable domain, with the rest obtained from reference TRBV18 and TRBJ1-2, is as follows: NAGVMQNPRHLVRRRGQEARLRCSPMKGHSHVYWYRQLPEEGLKFMVYLQKENIIDESGMPKERFSAEFPKEGPSILRIQQVVRGDSAAYFCASSPPRTDDGYTFGSGTRLTVV.

This clonotype was seen only a few times. This chain joins TRBV21-1 and TRBJ2-7; the table's D call, TRBD1, was not checked against the DNA. TRBV21-1 is annotated as a pseudogene. This CDR3 has 13 residues. CDR3: CASGGKFYYEQYF. The CDR3 region has the DNA TGTGCCAGCGGGGGAAAGTTCTACTACGAGCAGTACTTC.

The table lists this clonotype with a few counts. This sequence joins TRBV20-1 and TRBJ2-7; 10 bases are shared with TRBD2. The CDR3 has 16 residues. V trimming: 3 bases; J trimming: 3 bases; junction bases outside the gene matches: 11. The V gene's germline CDR1 is DFQATT and CDR2 SNEGSKA (reference sequence). CDR3: CSASLRAGGRGYEQYF. The CDR3 coding sequence is TGCAGTGCTAGTCTTCGAGCGGGAGGGCGGGGCTACGAGCAGTACTTC.

This clonotype has only a few counts. J is TRBJ2-7 and V is TRBV10-3, with 11 bases that match TRBD2. J lost 7 bases, V lost 3 bases, and 8 bases had no gene match. This CDR3 comprises 15 residues. From germline, CDR1 is ENHRY and CDR2 SYGVKD. The CDR3 nucleotides read TGTGCCATCAGTGACCTAGCGGGAGGAGCTTGGGAGCAGTACTTC. Amino acid sequence: CAISDLAGGAWEQYF.

The CDR3 spells CSARGDSGANVLTF. The DNA for the CDR3 is TGCAGTGCTAGGGGGGATTCTGGGGCCAACGTCCTGACTTTC. The rearrangement uses TRBV20-1 and TRBJ2-6; D assignment may be TRBD1 or TRBD2 (5 bases each). The CDR3 sequence is 14 residues long. The germline V and J ends were trimmed by 3 bases and 1 base, with 7 bases remaining between them. Per the germline V gene, CDR1 is DFQATT and CDR2 is SNEGSKA (reference sequence).

This clonotype was observed at least ten times. V usage is TRBV6-5 and J usage is TRBJ2-1; D might be TRBD1 (6 bases). The CDR3 spans 13 residues. V was pared by 6 bases and J by 5 bases, with 11 bases between. Germline-derived CDR1 and CDR2 are MNHEY and SVGAGI. In DNA form, the CDR3 reads TGTGCCAGCAGCCTACAGGGACACAATGAGCAGTTCTTC. It codes for CASSLQGHNEQFF.

This clonotype was found many times. The rearrangement joins TRBV7-9 to TRBJ2-3; 8 bases match TRBD2. V trimming: 10 bases; J trimming: 2 bases; junction bases outside the gene matches: 14. This CDR3 contains 16 residues. Looked up from germline, CDR1 is SEHNR and CDR2 is FQNEAQ (reference sequence). DNA of the CDR3: TGTGCCATAGAGGGGGAAGCGGGGGCAACCACAGATACGCAGTATTTT. Translated: CAIEGEAGATTDTQYF.

This clonotype was observed at least ten times. This chain joins TRBV12-3 or TRBV12-4 and TRBJ2-7; no reliable D call. This CDR3 is built from 14 residues. Trimming cost V 2 bases and J 6 bases, with 14 bases left between them. This chain's CDR3 is CASSLKRRSPEQYF. The CDR3 region has the DNA TGTGCCAGCAGTTTAAAGCGACGATCGCCCGAGCAGTACTTC.

The CDR3 sequence is CASSLNRREQYF. CDR3 nucleotides: TGTGCCAGCAGCTTAAACAGGCGGGAGCAGTACTTC. The chain joins TRBV7-9 to TRBJ2-7; D perhaps matches TRBD1 (5 bases). The CDR3 totals 12 residues. Trimming pared 2 bases from V and 7 bases from J, leaving 9 bases between. Per the germline V gene, CDR1 is SEHNR and CDR2 is FQNEAQ (reference sequence).

V and J are TRBV7-6 and TRBJ2-5, with D tentatively TRBD1 (6 bases). This CDR3 contains 11 residues. Germline-derived CDR1 and CDR2 are SGHVS and FNYEAQ. V gave up 5 bases and J gave up 8 bases, with 9 bases separating them. CDR3 loop: CASSPGTTQYF. In nucleotides, the CDR3 is TGTGCCAGCAGCCCTGGGACAACCCAGTACTTC.

This clonotype has more than one count but fewer than ten. The chain combines TRBV21-1 with TRBJ1-1; TRBD1, the table's D call, was not compared with the DNA. TRBV21-1 is recorded as a pseudogene. The CDR3 has 17 amino acids. CDR3 nucleotide sequence: TGTGCCAGCAGCAAAGCTCAGAGCGGTCCCTGTCGAGCTGAAGCTTTCTTT. Amino acid sequence: CASSKAQSGPCRAEAFF.

This clonotype occurred a few times. The rearrangement uses TRBV20-1 and TRBJ2-5; D call uncertain. The CDR3 covers 16 residues. CDR1 is DFQATT, CDR2 SNEGSKA, per germline (reference sequence). The germline V and J ends were trimmed by 1 base and 2 bases, with 17 bases remaining between them. The CDR3 bases are TGCAGTGCTAGAGGGCACACCGGACGTCTTCAAGAGACCCAGTACTTC. Its protein product is CSARGHTGRLQETQYF.